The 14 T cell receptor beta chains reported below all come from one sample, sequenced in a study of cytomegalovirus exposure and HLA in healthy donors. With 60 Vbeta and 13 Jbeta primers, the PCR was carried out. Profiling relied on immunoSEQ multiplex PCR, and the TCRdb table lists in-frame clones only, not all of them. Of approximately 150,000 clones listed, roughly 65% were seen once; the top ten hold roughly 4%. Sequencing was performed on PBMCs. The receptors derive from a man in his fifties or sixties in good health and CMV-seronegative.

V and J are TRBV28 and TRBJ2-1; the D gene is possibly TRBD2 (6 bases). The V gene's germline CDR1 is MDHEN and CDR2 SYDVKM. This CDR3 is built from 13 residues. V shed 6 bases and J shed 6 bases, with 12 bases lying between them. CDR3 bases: TGTGCCAGCAGCAAGACTAGTACCAATGAGCAGTTCTTC. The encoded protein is CASSKTSTNEQFF.

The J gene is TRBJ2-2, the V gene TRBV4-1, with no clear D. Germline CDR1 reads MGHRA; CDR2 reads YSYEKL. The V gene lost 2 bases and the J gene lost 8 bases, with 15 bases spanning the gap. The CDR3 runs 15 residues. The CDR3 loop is CASSQFRGSPGELFF. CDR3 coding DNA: TGCGCCAGCAGCCAATTTCGAGGTTCACCGGGGGAGCTGTTTTTT.

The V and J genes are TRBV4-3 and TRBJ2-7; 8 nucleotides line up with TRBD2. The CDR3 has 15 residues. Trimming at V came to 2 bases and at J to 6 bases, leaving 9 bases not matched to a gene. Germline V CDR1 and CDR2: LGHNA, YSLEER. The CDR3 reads CASSQRPGTSIEQYF. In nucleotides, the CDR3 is TGCGCCAGCAGCCAACGGCCCGGGACTAGTATCGAGCAGTACTTC.

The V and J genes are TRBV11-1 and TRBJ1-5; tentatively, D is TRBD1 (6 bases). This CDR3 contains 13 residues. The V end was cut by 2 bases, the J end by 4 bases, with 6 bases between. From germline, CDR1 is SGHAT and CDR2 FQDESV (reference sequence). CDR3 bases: TGTGCCAGCAGCTTACAGGGGAATCAGCCCCAGCATTTT. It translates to CASSLQGNQPQHF.

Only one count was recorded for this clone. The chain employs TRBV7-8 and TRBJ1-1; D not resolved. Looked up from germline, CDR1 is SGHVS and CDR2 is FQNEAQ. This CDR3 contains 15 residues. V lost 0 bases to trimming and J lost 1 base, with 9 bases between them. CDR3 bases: TGTGCCAGCAGCTTAGCCAATGCGAGGAACACTGAAGCTTTCTTT. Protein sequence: CASSLANARNTEAFF.

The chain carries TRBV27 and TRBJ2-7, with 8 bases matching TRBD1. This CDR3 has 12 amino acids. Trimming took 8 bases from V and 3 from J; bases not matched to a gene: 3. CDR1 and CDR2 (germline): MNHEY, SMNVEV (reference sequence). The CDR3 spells CASGQGHYEQYF. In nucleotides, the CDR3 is TGTGCCAGCGGACAGGGACACTACGAGCAGTACTTC.

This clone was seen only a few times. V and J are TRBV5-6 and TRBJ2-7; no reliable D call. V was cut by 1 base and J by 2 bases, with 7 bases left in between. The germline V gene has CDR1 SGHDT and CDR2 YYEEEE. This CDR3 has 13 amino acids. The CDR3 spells CASSLFYAYEQYF. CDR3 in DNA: TGTGCCAGCAGCTTGTTCTATGCCTACGAGCAGTACTTC.

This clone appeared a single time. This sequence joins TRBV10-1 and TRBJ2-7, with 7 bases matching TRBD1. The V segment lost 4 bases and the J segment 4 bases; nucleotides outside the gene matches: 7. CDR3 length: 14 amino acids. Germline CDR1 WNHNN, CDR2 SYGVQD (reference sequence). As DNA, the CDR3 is TGCGCCAGCAGTGGGGGGACAGCGTTTTACGAGCAGTACTTC. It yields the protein CASSGGTAFYEQYF.

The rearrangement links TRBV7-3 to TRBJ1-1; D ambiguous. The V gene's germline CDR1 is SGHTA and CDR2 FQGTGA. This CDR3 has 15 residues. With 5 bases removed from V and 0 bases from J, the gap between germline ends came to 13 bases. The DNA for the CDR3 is TGTGCCAGCAGCCCTGGACTGGGCATGAACACTGAAGCTTTCTTT. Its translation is CASSPGLGMNTEAFF. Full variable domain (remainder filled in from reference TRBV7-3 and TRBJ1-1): GAGVSQTPSNKVTEKGKYVELRCDPISGHTALYWYRQSLGQGPEFLIYFQGTGAADDSGLPNDRFFAVRPEGSVSTLKIQRTERGDSAVYLCASSPGLGMNTEAFFGQGTRLTVV.

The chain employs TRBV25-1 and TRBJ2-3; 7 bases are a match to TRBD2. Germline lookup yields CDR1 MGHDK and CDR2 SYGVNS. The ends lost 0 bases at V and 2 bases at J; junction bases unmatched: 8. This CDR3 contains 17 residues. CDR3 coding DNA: TGTGCCAGCAGTGAATATGGGGGGGAGGGCAACACAGATACGCAGTATTTT. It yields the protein CASSEYGGEGNTDTQYF.

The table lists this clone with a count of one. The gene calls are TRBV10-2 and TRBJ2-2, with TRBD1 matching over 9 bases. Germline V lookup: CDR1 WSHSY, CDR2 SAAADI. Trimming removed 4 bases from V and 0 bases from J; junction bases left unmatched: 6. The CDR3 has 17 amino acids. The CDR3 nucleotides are TGCGCCAGCAGTGCTACAGGGGGCGGTACGAACACCGGGGAGCTGTTTTTT. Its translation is CASSATGGGTNTGELFF.

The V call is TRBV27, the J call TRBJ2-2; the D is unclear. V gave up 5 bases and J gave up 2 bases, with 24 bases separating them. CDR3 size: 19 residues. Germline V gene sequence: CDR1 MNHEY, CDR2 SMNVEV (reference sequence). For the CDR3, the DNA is TGTGCCAGCAGTCCCTACTCCGGCTTACAGATTCAAAACACCGGGGAGCTGTTTTTT. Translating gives CASSPYSGLQIQNTGELFF.

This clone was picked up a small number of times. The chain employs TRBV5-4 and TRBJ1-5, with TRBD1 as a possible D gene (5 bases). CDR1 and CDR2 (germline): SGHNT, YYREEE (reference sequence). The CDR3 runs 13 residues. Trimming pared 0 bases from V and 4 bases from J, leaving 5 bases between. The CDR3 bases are TGTGCCAGCAGCTTGGCAGGGAATCAGCCCCAGCATTTT. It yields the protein CASSLAGNQPQHF.

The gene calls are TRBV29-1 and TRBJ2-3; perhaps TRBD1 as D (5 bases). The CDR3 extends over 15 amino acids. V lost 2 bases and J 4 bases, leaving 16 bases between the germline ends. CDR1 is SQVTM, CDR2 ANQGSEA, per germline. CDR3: CSVERQGTAPDTQYF. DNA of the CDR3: TGCAGCGTTGAAAGGCAGGGTACCGCCCCAGATACGCAGTATTTT.